A single sample is the source of the 22 T cell receptor beta chains below, sequenced in a study of T cell responses to AZD1222 COVID-19 vaccine. This table comes from immunoSEQ multiplex PCR, and its TCRdb copy is limited to in-frame clones, with some not included. Here the sample spans some 150,000 clones, approximately 89% being singletons. Sequenced here: peripheral blood, sampled on day 0 of AZD1222 vaccination. The receptors were sampled from an adult in good health.

This chain joins TRBV19 and TRBJ1-2; 8 nucleotides match TRBD1. Looked up from germline, CDR1 is LNHDA and CDR2 is SQIVND (reference sequence). V shed 5 bases and J 3 bases; nucleotides not matched to a gene: 8. This CDR3 contains 15 residues. CDR3 in DNA: TGTGCCAGTAGTCCTCCGGGACAGGCCCACTATGGCTACACCTTC. It specifies CASSPPGQAHYGYTF.

V gene TRBV27 combines with J gene TRBJ1-5; 7 bases are a match to TRBD1. Germline CDR1 reads MNHEY; CDR2 reads SMNVEV (reference sequence). V gave up 8 bases and J gave up 2 bases; unmatched junction bases: 9. The CDR3 runs to 15 residues. CDR3 residues: CASATDRAGNQPQHF. DNA of the CDR3: TGTGCCAGCGCTACCGACAGGGCGGGCAATCAGCCCCAGCATTTT.

The chain employs TRBV27 and TRBJ1-5; 7 bases are a match to TRBD1. This CDR3 is 14 amino acids long. Germline V gene lookup returns CDR1 MNHEY and CDR2 SMNVEV (reference sequence). V lost 5 bases, J lost 7 bases, and 8 bases stayed unmatched. CDR3 bases: TGTGCCAGCAGTATTGGACAGGCCCGACAGCCCCAGCATTTT. Translation: CASSIGQARQPQHF.

The chain combines TRBV19 with TRBJ2-5, with 9 bases aligning to TRBD1. The V gene's germline CDR1 is LNHDA and CDR2 SQIVND (reference sequence). This CDR3 is 14 amino acids long. V lost 6 bases, J lost 4 bases, and 6 bases stayed unmatched. The CDR3 DNA reads TGTGCCAGTAGGGACAGGGGATCCGGAGAGACCCAGTACTTC. Its protein is CASRDRGSGETQYF.

The count of this clone is one. V and J are TRBV19 and TRBJ1-6; 7 nucleotides agree with TRBD1. The CDR3 has 15 amino acids. The germline V gene encodes CDR1 LNHDA and CDR2 SQIVND (reference sequence). With V trimmed by 7 bases and J by 6 bases, 9 bases remained unmatched. CDR3 bases: TGTGCCAGTACCAGATCCGACAGGGCTAATTCACCCCTCCACTTT. Its protein is CASTRSDRANSPLHF.

The chain couples TRBV5-1 to TRBJ1-2; 8 nucleotides match TRBD1. The trim removed 0 bases at V and 7 bases at J, leaving 2 bases unmatched. The CDR3 covers 13 residues. Germline V CDR1 and CDR2: SGHRS, YFSETQ. CDR3 protein: CASSLGDRTGYTF. DNA for the CDR3: TGCGCCAGCAGCTTGGGGGACAGGACTGGCTACACCTTC.

V gene TRBV10-1 combines with J gene TRBJ2-2, with 9 positions matching TRBD1. The CDR3 is 16 amino acids. V trimming: 4 bases; J trimming: 3 bases; junction bases outside the gene matches: 6. The germline V gene encodes CDR1 WNHNN and CDR2 SYGVQD (reference sequence). CDR3 sequence: CASSGMGQGYTGELFF. The DNA for the CDR3 is TGCGCCAGCAGTGGAATGGGACAGGGCTACACCGGGGAGCTGTTTTTT.

This clone has a single count. The chain joins TRBV5-1 to TRBJ2-1; TRBD2 matches at 9 bases. V lost 0 bases to trimming and J lost 8 bases; unmatched junction nucleotides: 6. The CDR3 contains 15 residues. Germline V gene lookup returns CDR1 SGHRS and CDR2 YFSETQ. CDR3 region: CASSLGGGGADEQFF. In DNA, the CDR3 is TGCGCCAGCAGCTTGGGGGGCGGGGGGGCCGATGAGCAGTTCTTC. The full variable domain, in which reference TRBV5-1 and TRBJ2-1 provide the parts outside the CDR3, is KAGVTQTPRYLIKTRGQQVTLSCSPISGHRSVSWYQQTPGQGLQFLFEYFSETQRNKGNFPGRFSGRQFSNSRSEMNVSTLELGDSALYLCASSLGGGGADEQFFGPGTRLTVL.

J is TRBJ2-7 and V is TRBV10-3; no clear D. The CDR3 runs 15 residues. Per germline, CDR1 ENHRY and CDR2 SYGVKD. With 7 bases removed from V and 5 bases from J, the gap between germline ends came to 21 bases. This CDR3 is CAIMPVLAGPNEQYF. CDR3 bases: TGTGCCATCATGCCCGTTTTGGCCGGTCCCAACGAGCAGTACTTC.

J is TRBJ1-2 and V is TRBV28; a possible D gene is TRBD1 (5 bases). The CDR3 is 13 residues long. Germline V gives CDR1 MDHEN, CDR2 SYDVKM. Between the trimmed V and J ends, which lost 3 bases and 3 bases, there was a span of 8 bases. The CDR3 DNA reads as TGTGCCAGCAGTTTTGGGGGATACTATGGCTACACCTTC. Protein: CASSFGGYYGYTF.

The chain is built from TRBV27 and TRBJ1-1; no reliable D call. CDR3 length: 13 residues. V lost 5 bases to trimming and J lost 6 bases, with 13 bases between them. Germline V gene data show CDR1 as MNHEY and CDR2 as SMNVEV (reference sequence). In nucleotides, the CDR3 is TGTGCCAGCAGTCTTAGAGACCTCGCTGAAGCTTTCTTT. As protein: CASSLRDLAEAFF.

V and J are TRBV27 and TRBJ1-5; tentatively, D is TRBD1 (5 bases). The V gene's germline CDR1 is MNHEY and CDR2 SMNVEV (reference sequence). This CDR3 spans 15 amino acids. The germline V and J ends were trimmed by 6 bases and 1 base, with 13 bases remaining between them. CDR3 DNA sequence: TGTGCCAGCAGGGGGCGGGCAGCGAGCAATCAGCCCCAGCATTTT. Translation gives CASRGRAASNQPQHF.

This chain uses TRBV19 with TRBJ1-2, with D possibly being TRBD1 (6 bases). From germline, CDR1 is LNHDA and CDR2 SQIVND (reference sequence). The CDR3 covers 17 residues. The germline V and J ends were trimmed by 3 bases and 4 bases, with 21 bases remaining between them. The chain's CDR3 is CASSIPDGWQGPYGYTF. In DNA, the CDR3 is TGTGCCAGTAGTATCCCGGACGGGTGGCAGGGGCCCTATGGCTACACCTTC. The full variable domain, its missing parts supplied by reference TRBV19 and TRBJ1-2, is DGGITQSPKYLFRKEGQNVTLSCEQNLNHDAMYWYRQDPGQGLRLIYYSQIVNDFQKGDIAEGYSVSREKKESFPLTVTSAQKNPTAFYLCASSIPDGWQGPYGYTFGSGTRLTVV.

The V gene is TRBV18, the J gene TRBJ1-1, with no clear D. The CDR3 covers 14 residues. The V end lost 4 bases, the J end lost 3 bases, and 12 bases lay between the germline ends. Looked up from germline, CDR1 is KGHSH and CDR2 is LQKENI. The CDR3 loop is CASSLLDRYTEAFF. CDR3 coding DNA: TGTGCCAGCTCACTCCTCGACCGGTACACTGAAGCTTTCTTT.

The chain links TRBV27 to TRBJ1-5; 12 bases map to TRBD1. The V gene's germline CDR1 is MNHEY and CDR2 SMNVEV (reference sequence). This CDR3 is built from 21 residues. J lost 3 bases, V lost 5 bases, and 20 bases had no gene match. The CDR3 region is CASSALGTGGLSSMDNQPQHF. The CDR3 DNA reads TGTGCCAGCAGTGCCCTTGGGACAGGGGGCCTAAGCTCCATGGACAATCAGCCCCAGCATTTT.

The chain employs TRBV7-3 and TRBJ1-1, with a weak D call TRBD1 (5 bases). This CDR3 spans 15 amino acids. Germline loops: CDR1 SGHTA, CDR2 FQGTGA. Trimming removed 0 bases from V and 7 bases from J, with 15 bases in between. The CDR3 coding sequence is TGTGCCAGCAGCTTAACAACCCAGGGAGGGATTGAAGCTTTCTTT. The encoded protein is CASSLTTQGGIEAFF.

This rearrangement joins TRBV27 to TRBJ1-1; 7 bases line up with TRBD1. V gave up 5 bases and J gave up 6 bases; unmatched junction bases: 6. There are 13 residues in the CDR3. From germline, CDR1 is MNHEY and CDR2 SMNVEV (reference sequence). The CDR3 DNA reads as TGTGCCAGCAGTCTCCAGGACAGGCCTGAAGCTTTCTTT. Protein product: CASSLQDRPEAFF.

V usage is TRBV7-9 and J usage is TRBJ2-1; TRBD2 matches 8 bases. V dropped 6 bases and J dropped 7; count of bases not matched to a gene: 8. Germline CDR1 is SEHNR and CDR2 is FQNEAQ (reference sequence). CDR3 size: 14 residues. The CDR3 reads CASRQAGALNEQFF. CDR3 DNA sequence: TGTGCCAGCAGACAAGCGGGGGCTCTGAATGAGCAGTTCTTC.

V is TRBV18 and J is TRBJ2-1, with 8 bases identical to TRBD2. Trimming took 4 bases from V and 5 from J; bases not matched to a gene: 10. Germline assignment: CDR1 KGHSH and CDR2 LQKENI. The CDR3 length is 16 residues. CDR3 protein: CASSLRGSGIDNEQFF. CDR3 DNA sequence: TGTGCCAGCTCACTCCGGGGTAGCGGGATAGACAATGAGCAGTTCTTC.

This clone was seen a handful of times. The rearrangement links TRBV29-1 to TRBJ1-2, with D perhaps matching TRBD1 (6 bases). Trimming stripped 4 bases from V and 0 bases from J, with 15 bases between. Per the germline V gene, CDR1 is SQVTM and CDR2 is ANQGSEA. There are 15 residues in the CDR3. In nucleotides, the CDR3 is TGCAGCGTTGTGCCCGGGACACCTTCTAACTATGGCTACACCTTC. Its translation is CSVVPGTPSNYGYTF.

This clone came up once. The chain employs TRBV3-1 (or the pseudogene TRBV3-2) and TRBJ2-7; a weak D match, TRBD2 (6 bases). Trimming cost V 4 bases and J 6 bases, with 13 bases left between them. The CDR3 is 13 residues long. Germline V lookup: CDR1 LGHDT, CDR2 YNNKEL (reference sequence). This chain's CDR3 is CASSRTEGGEQYF. CDR3 DNA sequence: TGTGCCAGCAGCCGGACGGAGGGCGGCGAGCAGTACTTC.

This chain links TRBV28 with TRBJ1-3; D is perhaps TRBD1 (5 bases). V lost 7 bases to trimming and J lost 1 base, with 11 bases between them. CDR1 MDHEN and CDR2 SYDVKM come from the germline V gene. This CDR3 has 14 residues. The CDR3 DNA reads as TGTGCCAGCAATGAATACAGGTCTGGAAACACCATATATTTT. Its translation: CASNEYRSGNTIYF.